This entry lists 29 T cell receptor beta chains sequenced from one sample in a study of spatial heterogeneity in lung cancer (dated by TCRdb to between 2018 and 2021). Library preparation used 5' RACE. Sequencer: NextSeq 500. TCRdb reprocessed the public reads (quality trimming at Q25 with fastp, clone calling with MiXCR) and kept in-frame beta chains. Rows with one shared CDR3 protein collapse into an entry with the most common genes and DNA. The sample yields 5,000 to 5,500 distinct CDR3 sequences; around a third were counted once. Clones ranked in the top ten supply around 3.3% of the sample. This specimen's time point label, interpreted: sample taken at primary tumor resection. TCR sequencing used whole RNA extracted from tumor and nontumor lung tissue, or from cryopreserved PBMC samples, without cell sorting. Material: PBMCs, obtained at surgery. These receptors were collected from a female donor with early-stage non-small cell lung cancer.

Comment on this clonotype: Found in a library prepared for alpha chains, this beta chain is an off-target read, and its abundance has little meaning. The chain has TRBV28 and TRBJ2-7; the match to TRBD1 covers 9 bases. CDR3 length equals 16 residues. The junction had 11 bases not matched to a gene; V was cut back by 6 bases and J by 2 bases. Germline values: CDR1 MDHEN, CDR2 SYDVKM. The DNA of the CDR3 is TGTGCCAGCAGCTTTCGGGCCGGGACAGGGACCTACGAGCAGTACTTC. It encodes CASSFRAGTGTYEQYF.

This clonotype came up a few times. For a library built for alpha chains, this beta chain is a stray read; little rests on its size. V and J are TRBV20-1 and TRBJ2-2; D perhaps matches TRBD2 (7 bases). The CDR3 extends over 14 amino acids. Looked up from germline, CDR1 is DFQATT and CDR2 is SNEGSKA (reference sequence). The V end was cut by 0 bases, the J end by 6 bases, with 11 bases between. The CDR3 reads CSARDGGAAGELFF. The CDR3 region has the DNA TGCAGTGCTAGAGATGGGGGGGCGGCCGGGGAGCTGTTTTTT.

Remarks on this clonotype: This beta chain lies outside the target of a library built for alpha chains; its clone size means little. V and J are TRBV4-3 and TRBJ2-3; 7 bases match TRBD1. The CDR3 is 15 residues long. The V and J ends lost 0 bases and 1 base, in that order; junction bases with no gene match: 1. Looked up from germline, CDR1 is LGHNA and CDR2 is YSLEER. The CDR3 sequence: CASSQDDRGTDTQYF. The CDR3, as DNA: TGCGCCAGCAGCCAAGATGACAGGGGCACAGATACGCAGTATTTT.

A word on this clonotype: Because this beta chain is a stray read in a library intended to capture alpha chains, its abundance should not be given much weight. The chain has TRBV7-2 and TRBJ2-7, with D perhaps TRBD1 (6 bases). V was clipped by 4 bases and J by 4 bases, with 29 bases between them. The CDR3 spans 19 residues. Per germline, CDR1 SGHTA and CDR2 FQGNSA. CDR3 bases: TGTGCCAGCAGCTCTCGCACACCGACATCAACAGGGTCGAGGTACGAGCAGTACTTC. This encodes CASSSRTPTSTGSRYEQYF.

For this clonotype: This beta chain slipped into a library made for alpha chains as a stray read, so its size is not meaningful. J is TRBJ1-6 and V is TRBV5-1, with TRBD1 matching over 7 bases. Trimming cost V 4 bases and J 12 bases; bases outside gene matches: 13. This CDR3 comprises 15 residues. Looked up from germline, CDR1 is SGHRS and CDR2 is YFSETQ. CDR3 nucleotide sequence: TGCGCCAGCAGCGTAACCCGGACAGGCGTCGTACCCCTCCACTTT. Protein product: CASSVTRTGVVPLHF.

The table lists this clonotype with a few counts. This beta chain was picked up by a library intended for alpha chains and is off target, so its count carries little meaning. The chain recombines TRBV2 with TRBJ2-3; D may correspond to TRBD1 or TRBD2 (5 bases each). In germline, CDR1 is SNHLY, CDR2 FYNNEI. Trimming removed 10 bases at V and 8 bases at J, with 22 bases between. This CDR3 spans 14 amino acids. The CDR3 is CATLRDGRPSTQYF. The CDR3 DNA sequence: TGTGCCACCCTCCGGGACGGACGGCCATCTACGCAGTATTTT.

About this clonotype itself: With the library built for alpha chains, this beta chain is off target and its frequency is not meaningful. J is TRBJ2-3 and V is TRBV6-6, with 7 nucleotides matching TRBD2. The CDR3 totals 15 residues. Looked up from germline, CDR1 is MNHNY and CDR2 is SVGAGI (reference sequence). The V and J ends lost 5 bases and 3 bases, in that order; junction bases with no gene match: 8. The CDR3 DNA is TGTGCCAGCAGTAGGCCGGGGGGAGGGACAGATACGCAGTATTTT. Protein sequence: CASSRPGGGTDTQYF.

By share, this clonotype counts as medium-sized (0.01 to 0.1%). As an off-target read in a library built for alpha chains, this beta chain has a frequency of little significance. The chain is built from TRBV4-2 and TRBJ2-3, with TRBD1 identical over 7 bases. Germline V lookup: CDR1 LGHNA, CDR2 YNFKEQ. J was trimmed by 2 bases and V by 0 bases; bases with no gene match: 2. This CDR3 comprises 15 residues. The CDR3 loop is CASSQEGQPTDTQYF. As DNA, the CDR3 is TGTGCCAGCAGCCAAGAGGGACAGCCCACAGATACGCAGTATTTT.

On this clonotype itself: A read error may produce the germline difference seen at one junction end. This beta chain is off target for a library built for alpha chains, so its abundance means little. The rearrangement links TRBV29-1 to TRBJ2-7; D gene unclear. The CDR3 consists of 12 residues. Germline CDR1 SQVTM, CDR2 ANQGSEA. The CDR3 sequence: CCVVADGYEQYF. DNA for the CDR3: TGCTGCGTTGTGGCTGATGGCTACGAGCAGTACTTC.

In regard to this clonotype: The library was prepared for alpha chains; this beta chain is a stray read, so its frequency means little. The chain joins TRBV28 to TRBJ2-3, with D perhaps matching TRBD1 (5 bases). Trimming pared 8 bases from V and 11 bases from J, leaving 14 bases between. Germline V gene lookup returns CDR1 MDHEN and CDR2 SYDVKM. The CDR3 has 11 residues. The CDR3 protein is CASGRGGLQYF. Written as DNA, the CDR3 is TGTGCCAGCGGTAGGGGTGGATTGCAGTATTTT.

For this clonotype: Little can be read into the size of this beta chain, an off-target read in a library designed for alpha chains. The rearrangement joins TRBV7-2 to TRBJ2-1; D call uncertain. The CDR3 is 13 amino acids. Deletions cut 6 bases from V and 0 bases from J, with 6 bases between. CDR1 and CDR2 (germline): SGHTA, FQGNSA. Written as DNA, the CDR3 is TGTGCCAGCAGGGTTGGCTCCTACAATGAGCAGTTCTTC. Its protein product is CASRVGSYNEQFF. Full variable domain (rest looked up from reference TRBV7-2 and TRBJ2-1): GAGVSQSPSNKVTEKGKDVELRCDPISGHTALYWYRQSLGQGLEFLIYFQGNSAPDKSGLPSDRFSAERTGGSVSTLTIQRTQQEDSAVYLCASRVGSYNEQFFGPGTRLTVL.

This clonotype was observed once. This beta chain is an off-target read within a library intended for alpha chains, so its frequency means little. The chain joins TRBV4-2 to TRBJ2-5; TRBD2 matches 14 bases. The V segment lost 3 bases and the J segment 3 bases; nucleotides outside the gene matches: 3. Germline V gene lookup returns CDR1 LGHNA and CDR2 YNFKEQ. The length of the CDR3 is 16 residues. The CDR3 loop reads CASSHRGLAGEETQYF. The DNA for the CDR3 is TGTGCCAGCAGCCATCGGGGACTAGCGGGGGAAGAGACCCAGTACTTC.

As regards this clonotype: Since it is a stray read in a library aimed at alpha chains, this beta chain has a size that is not meaningful. The J gene is TRBJ2-2, the V gene TRBV9; D possibly uses TRBD1 or TRBD2 (5 bases each). The V gene lost 2 bases and the J gene lost 5 bases, with 22 bases spanning the gap. CDR3 length equals 18 residues. Germline-derived CDR1 and CDR2 are SGDLS and YYNGEE. The CDR3 DNA reads TGTGCCAGCAGCGTTTTAGATCACGGGGCGATAAGGACCGGGGAGCTGTTTTTT. The encoded protein is CASSVLDHGAIRTGELFF.

This clonotype occurred a few times. Because the library targeted alpha chains, this beta chain is an off-target read whose size means little. V usage is TRBV13 and J usage is TRBJ2-3; TRBD2 agrees at 7 bases. The CDR3 loop spans 17 amino acids. Trimming took 3 bases from V and 2 from J; bases not matched to a gene: 11. Looked up from germline, CDR1 is PRHDT and CDR2 is FYEKMQ (reference sequence). CDR3 in amino acids: CASSFAGTTVTTDTQYF. The CDR3 DNA sequence: TGTGCCAGCAGCTTTGCCGGGACTACCGTAACCACAGATACGCAGTATTTT. The full variable domain, in which reference TRBV13 and TRBJ2-3 provide the parts outside the CDR3, is AAGVIQSPRHLIKEKRETATLKCYPIPRHDTVYWYQQGPGQDPQFLISFYEKMQSDKGSIPDRFSAQQFSDYHSELNMSSLELGDSALYFCASSFAGTTVTTDTQYFGPGTRLTVL.

Only a few counts were recorded for this clonotype. A library made for alpha chains picked up this beta chain off target, so its size means little. The chain carries TRBV3-1 and TRBJ2-7, with D perhaps matching TRBD1 or TRBD2 (5 bases each). The CDR3 is 13 amino acids. Germline loops: CDR1 LGHDT, CDR2 YNNKEL (reference sequence). Trimming removed 2 bases from V and 2 bases from J, with 7 bases in between. The CDR3, as DNA: TGTGCCAGCAGCCAAACGGGGCCCTACGAGCAGTACTTC. Translating it yields CASSQTGPYEQYF.

On this clonotype: This beta chain came through as a stray read in a library set up for alpha chains, and its size says little. The chain employs TRBV6-6 and TRBJ1-5, with TRBD1 as a possible D gene (5 bases). CDR1 MNHNY and CDR2 SVGAGI come from the germline V gene (reference sequence). The CDR3 runs to 11 residues. V was pared by 6 bases and J by 10 bases, with 10 bases between. The CDR3 here is CASSPGGPQHF. CDR3 DNA sequence: TGTGCCAGCAGCCCCGGGGGACCCCAGCATTTT.

This clonotype was detected a few times. This beta chain was picked up by a library intended for alpha chains and is off target, so its count carries little meaning. This rearrangement joins TRBV11-3 to TRBJ2-5; TRBD2 is a possible D gene (5 bases). CDR1 is SGHNT and CDR2 is YENEEA in the germline V gene. This CDR3 spans 14 amino acids. V was pared by 1 base and J by 3 bases, with 9 bases between. The CDR3 DNA reads as TGTGCCAGCAGCTTAGGCGCCGGGGAAGAGACCCAGTACTTC. Protein: CASSLGAGEETQYF.

For this clonotype: This beta chain is an unintended read in a library built for alpha chains; its size means little. This chain uses TRBV7-8 with TRBJ2-3; 11 bases are shared with TRBD2. The CDR3 is made up of 15 amino acids. V gave up 5 bases and J gave up 2 bases; unmatched junction bases: 3. Per germline, CDR1 SGHVS and CDR2 FQNEAQ. The CDR3 nucleotides read TGTGCCAGCAGCCTACTAGCGGGGGACACAGATACGCAGTATTTT. Protein sequence: CASSLLAGDTDTQYF.

Notes on this clonotype: The library was prepared for alpha chains; this beta chain is a stray read, so its frequency means little. The gene calls are TRBV4-1 and TRBJ2-7, with 8 bases identical to TRBD1. The CDR3 sequence is 13 residues long. The germline CDR1 and CDR2 sequences are MGHRA and YSYEKL. V trimming: 4 bases; J trimming: 3 bases; junction bases outside the gene matches: 2. The CDR3 protein is CASSPGGFYEQYF. In nucleotides, the CDR3 is TGCGCCAGCAGCCCAGGGGGCTTCTACGAGCAGTACTTC.

Turning to this clonotype: This beta chain appears as a stray read in a library generated for alpha chains; its size is not informative. The chain recombines TRBV19 with TRBJ2-3, with D unresolved. V dropped 1 base and J dropped 4 bases, with 6 bases sitting between them. This CDR3 is 13 amino acids long. In germline, CDR1 is LNHDA, CDR2 SQIVND (reference sequence). The CDR3 DNA reads TGTGCCAGTAGTATAGCAGATGCAGATACGCAGTATTTT. Amino acids: CASSIADADTQYF.

This clonotype occurred a few times. The library was designed around alpha chains, so this beta chain is a stray read whose abundance carries little weight. The rearrangement links TRBV5-1 to TRBJ2-3; D could derive from TRBD1 or TRBD2 (5 bases each). CDR1 and CDR2 (germline): SGHRS, YFSETQ. V was cut by 2 bases and J by 4 bases, with 20 bases left in between. The CDR3 runs to 17 residues. CDR3 bases: TGCGCCAGCAGCTTATTTTACGGTTTTGGGACGGCAGATACGCAGTATTTT. Translating it yields CASSLFYGFGTADTQYF.

Note on this clonotype: Because the library targeted alpha chains, this beta chain is an off-target read whose size means little. The gene calls are TRBV28 and TRBJ2-3; tentative D call: TRBD1 (5 bases). This CDR3 comprises 15 residues. The germline gives CDR1 MDHEN, CDR2 SYDVKM. V shed 3 bases and J shed 9 bases, with 19 bases lying between them. The CDR3 sequence is CASSFPMGLPSTQYF. CDR3 nucleotides: TGTGCCAGCAGTTTCCCTATGGGGCTCCCCTCCACGCAGTATTTT.

This clonotype was detected a few times. Because this beta chain is a stray read in a library intended to capture alpha chains, its abundance should not be given much weight. The chain has TRBV3-1 and TRBJ2-7; the D is unclear. This CDR3 comprises 16 residues. Trimming pared 2 bases from V and 5 bases from J, leaving 19 bases between. Germline CDR1 LGHDT, CDR2 YNNKEL (reference sequence). The CDR3 here is CASSQSGFGRGNEQYF. DNA for the CDR3: TGTGCCAGCAGCCAATCGGGTTTTGGCAGAGGCAACGAGCAGTACTTC.

Note on this clonotype: With the library built for alpha chains, this beta chain is off target and its frequency is not meaningful. The rearrangement links TRBV12-3 or TRBV12-4 to TRBJ2-4, with D tentatively TRBD2 (5 bases). V was trimmed by 1 base and J by 0 bases, leaving 10 bases between them. CDR3 size: 16 residues. The CDR3 DNA follows: TGTGCCAGCAGTTTAGTGGCAGGACTAGCCAAAAACATTCAGTACTTC. It codes for CASSLVAGLAKNIQYF.

A note on this clonotype: This beta chain is a stray sequence in a library constructed for alpha chains; its clone size is not meaningful. This chain uses TRBV13 with TRBJ2-3; 7 bases line up with TRBD2. V trimming: 2 bases; J trimming: 1 base; junction bases outside the gene matches: 6. The germline V gene has CDR1 PRHDT and CDR2 FYEKMQ (reference sequence). This CDR3 spans 16 amino acids. The CDR3 spells CASSLTRGGGTDTQYF. CDR3 nucleotides: TGTGCCAGCAGCTTAACCCGGGGAGGGGGCACAGATACGCAGTATTTT.

With respect to this clonotype: Because this beta chain is a stray read in a library intended to capture alpha chains, its abundance should not be given much weight. This chain joins TRBV18 and TRBJ2-5; no clear D gene. The germline gives CDR1 KGHSH, CDR2 LQKENI. V was trimmed by 4 bases and J by 1 base, leaving 7 bases between them. The CDR3 has 13 residues. CDR3 DNA: TGTGCCAGCTCACTTGTGGCCCAAGAGACCCAGTACTTC. The encoded protein is CASSLVAQETQYF.

About this clonotype: The library was built for alpha chains, so this beta chain is an off-target read and its size means little. The rearrangement links TRBV7-8 to TRBJ2-7, with 8 bases lining up with TRBD1. Germline CDR1 and CDR2: SGHVS and FQNEAQ. The V gene end was trimmed by 3 bases and the J gene end by 0 bases; junction bases not matched to a gene: 4. The length of the CDR3 is 15 residues. DNA of the CDR3: TGTGCCAGCAGCTTCCGGACAGGGAGCTCCTACGAGCAGTACTTC. This translates into CASSFRTGSSYEQYF.

Concerning this clonotype: Within a library made for alpha chains, this beta chain is off target, and its count is uninformative. The chain is built from TRBV10-3 and TRBJ2-5; 9 bases match TRBD2. The V and J ends lost 2 bases and 4 bases, in that order; junction bases with no gene match: 5. CDR1 is ENHRY and CDR2 is SYGVKD in the germline V gene. This CDR3 is 15 amino acids long. CDR3 sequence: CAISERLAAGETQYF. For the CDR3, the DNA is TGTGCCATCAGTGAGCGACTAGCGGCTGGAGAGACCCAGTACTTC.

This clonotype has more than one count but fewer than ten. This beta chain represents an off-target read in a library built for alpha chains; its size is of limited meaning. The chain has TRBV6-5 and TRBJ2-7; D remains ambiguous. Trimming removed 0 bases from V and 4 bases from J, with 7 bases in between. This CDR3 spans 13 amino acids. Germline V CDR1 and CDR2: MNHEY, SVGAGI. CDR3 protein: CASSYSNYYEQYF. The CDR3 DNA is TGTGCCAGCAGTTACTCCAATTATTACGAGCAGTACTTC.